This note documents a single TCR beta chain sequence. The data were taken from a study of regulatory T cells in long-lasting Graves disease. Time point defined: persistent/refractory GD, antithyroid drugs over 5 years with positive TRAb. Scientists built the TCR library using RNA that was extracted from PBMCs. Enrollment of patients was through an endocrinology department in Xi'an, China. iRepertoire HTBI primers and Arm-PCR of CDR3 regions built TCR beta libraries. In TCRdb, the multiplex PCR reads were re-called with MiXCR into one record per CDR3 protein. This sample has hundreds of thousands of distinct CDR3 sequences, with roughly a fifth found just once. Germline V gene lookup returns CDR1 MNHEY and CDR2 SVGEGT. The CDR3 is 15 amino acids. V dropped 3 bases and J dropped 6; count of bases not matched to a gene: 7.

The receptor comes from a female donor with Graves disease. This specimen consisted of peripheral blood mononuclear cells (PBMCs), obtained when the disease was refractory, from a patient treated with antithyroid drugs. J is TRBJ1-5 and V is TRBV6-2 or TRBV6-3; TRBD1 aligns across 8 bases. CDR3 in amino acids: CASSYSARGLQPQHF. CDR3 coding DNA: TGTGCCAGCAGTTATTCAGCCAGGGGGCTTCAGCCCCAGCATTTT.